The clone carrying this T cell receptor (beta chain) showed up many times. J lost 3 bases, V lost 6 bases, and 9 bases had no gene match. Germline V gene sequence: CDR1 MDHEN, CDR2 SYDVKM. The CDR3 extends over 17 amino acids. TCRdb processed the RACE reads anew with MiXCR; each CDR3 protein has one entry. The table records some 50,000 distinct CDR3 sequences, 9.3% of them present only once. Time point: patch test 1, 2 weeks after DPC sensitization. Treatment indicated: therapeutic diphenylcyclopropenone sensitization with weekly scalp DPC. This record comes from a study of human T cells and chemical hapten exposure.

The chain uses TRBV28 and TRBJ2-1, with 12 nucleotides matching TRBD2. The source is a woman in her thirties or forties with alopecia areata. Some clones in this sample may be carry-over from other donors' samples. This specimen consisted of whole blood, obtained in connection with sensitization to the hapten diphenylcyclopropenone (DPC). In DNA form, the CDR3 reads TGTGCCAGCAGCCCACAGACACTAGCGGGGGGCTACAATGAGCAGTTCTTC. Encoded protein: CASSPQTLAGGYNEQFF.